These 11 T cell receptor beta chains came from one sample sequenced in a study of blood T cell repertoires in COVID-19. Clones were read by immunoSEQ multiplex PCR, and TCRdb kept only the in-frame ones, dropping some. The table lists around 99,000 clones, approximately 90% of them singletons, with 0.95% to 1.3% in the top ten. Material for sequencing was peripheral blood. These receptor sequences come from a human donor in a cohort sampled during active COVID-19.

This clone was recorded once. The chain combines TRBV7-8 with TRBJ2-3; D gene unclear. The CDR3 totals 14 residues. Germline assignment: CDR1 SGHVS and CDR2 FQNEAQ. Trimming left V 5 bases short and J 2 bases short, with 11 bases between. CDR3 protein: CASSPKPNTDTQYF. The CDR3 coding sequence is TGTGCCAGCAGCCCAAAGCCCAACACAGATACGCAGTATTTT.

The chain has TRBV7-2 and TRBJ1-5; D is undetermined. The CDR3 contains 15 residues. The germline V gene has CDR1 SGHTA and CDR2 FQGNSA. The ends were cut back, 4 bases at V and 0 bases at J, with 10 bases in the middle. This chain's CDR3 is CASSSGIVSNQPQHF. The CDR3 coding sequence is TGTGCCAGCAGCTCGGGTATCGTTAGCAATCAGCCCCAGCATTTT.

The genes are TRBV27 and TRBJ2-7; TRBD2 aligns across 10 bases. There are 15 residues in the CDR3. In germline, CDR1 is MNHEY, CDR2 SMNVEV (reference sequence). V lost 4 bases, J lost 3 bases, and 6 bases stayed unmatched. CDR3 in DNA: TGTGCCAGCAGTTCCGCACTAGCGGGGCTCTACGAGCAGTACTTC. Protein sequence: CASSSALAGLYEQYF.

The V gene is TRBV15, the J gene TRBJ1-2, with 8 bases lining up with TRBD1. This CDR3 region has 16 residues. Germline trimming cut 1 base from V and 8 bases from J; bases unmatched to any gene: 12. The germline CDR1 and CDR2 sequences are LNHNV and YYDKDF (reference sequence). The CDR3: CATSRVPGQGLRGYTF. CDR3 DNA sequence: TGTGCCACCAGCAGAGTTCCCGGACAGGGTTTGCGGGGCTACACCTTC.

This CDR3 is CASSPEYLPRDYGYTF. The CDR3 region has the DNA TGTGCCAGCAGTCCAGAATACCTCCCCAGGGACTATGGCTACACCTTC. The chain uses TRBV28 and TRBJ1-2; D might be TRBD1 (5 bases). CDR3 size: 16 residues. Germline CDR1 MDHEN, CDR2 SYDVKM. V was clipped by 5 bases and J by 3 bases, with 19 bases between them.

The chain joins TRBV28 to TRBJ2-1; TRBD1 is a possible D gene (7 bases). Trimming removed 4 bases at V and 2 bases at J, with 12 bases between. The CDR3 loop spans 15 amino acids. Looked up from germline, CDR1 is MDHEN and CDR2 is SYDVKM. CDR3 in amino acids: CASSSTGEAYNEQFF. DNA for the CDR3: TGTGCCAGCAGTTCCACAGGGGAGGCCTACAATGAGCAGTTCTTC.

The gene calls are TRBV2 and TRBJ2-3, with 13 bases that match TRBD2. V was clipped by 6 bases and J by 6 bases; unmatched bases: 6. Germline values: CDR1 SNHLY, CDR2 FYNNEI. This CDR3 is 15 amino acids long. The CDR3 bases are TGTGCCAGCAGCTTAGGACTAGCGGGGGCGGATACGCAGTATTTT. Protein sequence: CASSLGLAGADTQYF.

The V and J genes are TRBV21-1 and TRBJ2-7; the table's D call TRBD1 went unverified against the DNA. TRBV21-1 is recorded as a pseudogene. The CDR3 contains 20 residues. CDR3 nucleotide sequence: TGTGCCAGCAGCAAAGAAAGGCCGGGACAGGGGCGTCGGAGATCCTACGAGCAGTACTTC. Its translation is CASSKERPGQGRRRSYEQYF.

The V and J genes are TRBV29-1 and TRBJ1-1; D not certain. Germline V gene lookup returns CDR1 SQVTM and CDR2 ANQGSEA. The CDR3 extends over 14 amino acids. Trimming shortened V by 6 bases and J by 1 base, and 15 bases separated the two germline ends. CDR3 residues: CSVSGKGANTEAFF. CDR3 in DNA: TGCAGCGTCTCGGGGAAGGGAGCGAACACTGAAGCTTTCTTT.

The V call is TRBV5-1, the J call TRBJ2-3; 7 bases match TRBD1. The CDR3 spans 14 residues. V shed 5 bases, J shed 3 bases, and the junction held 6 bases outside the gene matches. Germline V gene lookup returns CDR1 SGHRS and CDR2 YFSETQ. As DNA, the CDR3 is TGCGCCAGCAGATCCGACAGGGTAACAGATACGCAGTATTTT. It yields the protein CASRSDRVTDTQYF. Supplemented by reference TRBV5-1 and TRBJ2-3, the full variable domain reads KAGVTQTPRYLIKTRGQQVTLSCSPISGHRSVSWYQQTPGQGLQFLFEYFSETQRNKGNFPGRFSGRQFSNSRSEMNVSTLELGDSALYLCASRSDRVTDTQYFGPGTRLTVL.

The gene calls are TRBV28 and TRBJ2-1; 8 nucleotides align to TRBD2. CDR3 length equals 16 residues. V lost 6 bases to trimming and J lost 5 bases; unmatched junction nucleotides: 12. The V gene's germline CDR1 is MDHEN and CDR2 SYDVKM. CDR3 nucleotide sequence: TGTGCCAGCAGGACATTTAGCGGGAATCTCGACAATGAGCAGTTCTTC. It yields the protein CASRTFSGNLDNEQFF.